Listed below are T cell receptor beta chains from one sample, sequenced in a study of T-cell reconstitution after alpha-beta-depleted transplantation in children. TCRdb re-called the PCR reads through MiXCR, storing one row per CDR3 protein. The sample contains about 190,000 distinct CDR3 sequences, around 10% of which appear only once. The sequenced sample was PBMCs, obtained before TCRalphabeta/CD19-depleted stem cell transplant. The receptors here all came from a boy aged 2 to 10 with acute myeloid leukemia, due to receive a stem cell transplant. The CDR3 runs from the conserved cysteine through the conserved F or W. Fields, in order: V gene, J gene, clone size, D gene, CDR3 protein. D genes are given only for firm matches. Size is omitted from some rows. Given values are once, few, many or a class for expanded clones.

TRBV7-9	TRBJ1-4	NA	NA	CASSFVAGTNEKLFF
TRBV12-3/TRBV12-4	TRBJ2-7	many	NA	CASSLADNFSYEQYF
TRBV19	TRBJ1-5	once	TRBD1	CASGTGRSNQPQHF
TRBV6-5	TRBJ2-7	many	TRBD2	CASSYAGLAGEYEQYF
TRBV5-1	TRBJ2-3	many	TRBD1	CASSRQGTDTQYF
TRBV10-3	TRBJ2-5	many	NA	CAISEYTTSLDQETQYF
TRBV7-8	TRBJ2-3	many	NA	CASRERSGDRTDTQYF
TRBV7-2	TRBJ1-5	many	NA	CASSTSLEPQHF
TRBV29-1	TRBJ2-1	many	TRBD1	CSVEGGGNRGFF
TRBV12-3/TRBV12-4	TRBJ2-5	NA	TRBD2	CTCSLTLAGLLPQETQYF
TRBV29-1	TRBJ1-1	many	NA	CSVAGSEAFF
TRBV10-3	TRBJ2-1	few	TRBD2	CAISETGGSEQFF
TRBV28	TRBJ1-5	many	NA	CASRRYSNQPQHF